One and the same sample provided the 8 T cell receptor beta chains below, sequenced in a study of memory CD4+ T cells and cytomegalovirus serostatus. TCRdb keeps only in-frame clones here, not all; method: immunoSEQ multiplex PCR. The data show over 75,000 clones, 75% to 85% seen once. Single viable CD3+CD4+CD8-CD45RO+ cells were sorted as the memory CD4+ T cells. The sample comprised memory CD4+ T cells from blood. All receptors come from an adult in good health and CMV-seropositive.

V is TRBV7-9 and J is TRBJ2-7; D not resolved. V was cut by 4 bases and J by 1 base, with 11 bases left in between. CDR1 and CDR2 from the germline V gene are SEHNR and FQNEAQ (reference sequence). The CDR3 is made up of 14 amino acids. CDR3 loop: CASSSQTLSYEQYF. The CDR3, as DNA: TGTGCCAGCAGCTCTCAGACGTTATCCTACGAGCAGTACTTC.

This chain joins TRBV18 and TRBJ2-2; TRBD1 is a possible D gene (5 bases). V was trimmed by 8 bases and J by 1 base, leaving 17 bases between them. From germline, CDR1 is KGHSH and CDR2 LQKENI. This CDR3 is built from 16 residues. Here the CDR3 reads CASHPLPGLNTGELFF. Written as DNA, the CDR3 is TGTGCCAGCCACCCCCTCCCAGGGCTGAACACCGGGGAGCTGTTTTTT.

This chain joins TRBV6-6 and TRBJ1-6, with a weak D call TRBD1 (5 bases). The CDR3 has 15 residues. Germline CDR1 MNHNY, CDR2 SVGAGI (reference sequence). V lost 6 bases to trimming and J lost 7 bases, with 16 bases between them. This CDR3 reads CASSPGGIGNSPLHF. DNA of the CDR3: TGTGCCAGCAGCCCTGGGGGTATCGGCAATTCACCCCTCCACTTT.

The chain recombines TRBV5-1 with TRBJ2-3; 8 nucleotides match TRBD1. Germline V gene lookup returns CDR1 SGHRS and CDR2 YFSETQ. J was trimmed by 1 base and V by 1 base; bases with no gene match: 2. This CDR3 comprises 15 residues. The CDR3 DNA reads TGCGCCAGCAGCTTGATGACAGGGGGCACAGATACGCAGTATTTT. Protein product: CASSLMTGGTDTQYF.

The chain combines TRBV30 with TRBJ1-6; 7 positions agree with TRBD1. J was trimmed by 4 bases and V by 8 bases; bases with no gene match: 8. CDR3 length: 14 residues. The germline CDR1 and CDR2 sequences are GTSNPN and SVGIG (reference sequence). CDR3 residues: CAATGTQYNSPLHF. CDR3 sequence (DNA): TGTGCCGCGACAGGGACCCAATATAATTCACCCCTCCACTTT.

The chain has TRBV11-1 and TRBJ2-1; TRBD2 matches at 8 bases. Germline CDR1 SGHAT, CDR2 FQDESV (reference sequence). The CDR3 is 15 amino acids. The trim removed 1 base at V and 12 bases at J, leaving 11 bases unmatched. The CDR3 bases are TGTGCCAGCAGCTTAGGAACTAGCGGACAGAAAGGGCAGTTCTTC. This sequence encodes CASSLGTSGQKGQFF.

CDR3: CASSPLGVGLEKLFF. The CDR3 DNA follows: TGTGCCAGCAGTCCGCTGGGAGTTGGGCTCGAAAAACTGTTTTTT. V gene TRBV27 combines with J gene TRBJ1-4; no firm D call. This CDR3 has 15 residues. V was clipped by 5 bases and J by 8 bases, with 18 bases between them. In germline, CDR1 is MNHEY, CDR2 SMNVEV (reference sequence).

The chain combines TRBV6-5 with TRBJ1-2, with a weak D call TRBD1 (5 bases). Trimming took 5 bases from V and 7 from J, leaving 14 bases between them. The germline gives CDR1 MNHEY, CDR2 SVGAGI. This CDR3 is built from 13 residues. CDR3 loop: CASSTGVIGGYTF. In DNA form, the CDR3 reads TGTGCCAGCAGTACGGGGGTGATTGGTGGCTACACCTTC.